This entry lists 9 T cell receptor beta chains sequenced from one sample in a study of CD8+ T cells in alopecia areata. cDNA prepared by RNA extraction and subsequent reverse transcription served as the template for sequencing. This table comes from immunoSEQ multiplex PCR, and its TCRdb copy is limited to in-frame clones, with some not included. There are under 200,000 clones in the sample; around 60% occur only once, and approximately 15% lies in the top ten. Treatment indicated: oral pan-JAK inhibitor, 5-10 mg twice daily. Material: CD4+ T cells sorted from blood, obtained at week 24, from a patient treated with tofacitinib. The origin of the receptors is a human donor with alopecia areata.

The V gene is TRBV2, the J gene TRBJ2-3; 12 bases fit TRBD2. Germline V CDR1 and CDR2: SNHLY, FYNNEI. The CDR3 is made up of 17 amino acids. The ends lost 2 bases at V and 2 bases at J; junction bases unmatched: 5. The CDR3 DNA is TGTGCCAGCAGTGAACTAGCGGGGGGGCGTGTCACAGATACGCAGTATTTT. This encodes CASSELAGGRVTDTQYF. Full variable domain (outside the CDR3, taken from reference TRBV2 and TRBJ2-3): EPEVTQTPSHQVTQMGQEVILRCVPISNHLYFYWYRQILGQKVEFLVSFYNNEISEKSEIFDDQFSVERPDGSNFTLKIRSTKLEDSAMYFCASSELAGGRVTDTQYFGPGTRLTVL.

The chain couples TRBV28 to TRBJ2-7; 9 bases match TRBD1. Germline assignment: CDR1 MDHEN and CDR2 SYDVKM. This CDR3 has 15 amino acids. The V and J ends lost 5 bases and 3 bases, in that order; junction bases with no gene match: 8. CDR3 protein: CASSTTGTGNYEQYF. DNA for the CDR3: TGTGCCAGCAGTACTACCGGGACAGGGAACTACGAGCAGTACTTC.

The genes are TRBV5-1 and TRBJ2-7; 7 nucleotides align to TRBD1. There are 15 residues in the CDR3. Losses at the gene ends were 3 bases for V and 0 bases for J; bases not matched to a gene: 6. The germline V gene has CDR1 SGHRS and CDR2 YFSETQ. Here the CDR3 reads CASSSRQGVSYEQYF. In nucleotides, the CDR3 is TGCGCCAGCAGCTCGCGACAGGGCGTCTCCTACGAGCAGTACTTC.

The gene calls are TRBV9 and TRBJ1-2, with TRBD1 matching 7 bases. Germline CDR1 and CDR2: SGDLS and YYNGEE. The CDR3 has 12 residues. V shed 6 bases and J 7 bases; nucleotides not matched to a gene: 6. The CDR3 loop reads CASTGQETGYTF. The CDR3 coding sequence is TGTGCCAGCACCGGACAGGAGACTGGCTACACCTTC.

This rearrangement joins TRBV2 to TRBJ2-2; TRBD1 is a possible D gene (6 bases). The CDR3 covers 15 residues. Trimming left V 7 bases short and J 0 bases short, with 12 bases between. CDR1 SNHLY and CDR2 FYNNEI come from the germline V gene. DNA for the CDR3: TGTGCCAGCATCAGGGGCATGGCGAACACCGGGGAGCTGTTTTTT. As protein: CASIRGMANTGELFF.

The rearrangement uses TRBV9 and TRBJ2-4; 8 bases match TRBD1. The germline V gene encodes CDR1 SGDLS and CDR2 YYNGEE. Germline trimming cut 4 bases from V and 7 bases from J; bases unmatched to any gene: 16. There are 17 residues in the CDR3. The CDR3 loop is CASSPLPGQAGLNIQYF. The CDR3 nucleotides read TGTGCCAGCAGCCCCCTCCCGGGACAGGCTGGGTTGAACATTCAGTACTTC.

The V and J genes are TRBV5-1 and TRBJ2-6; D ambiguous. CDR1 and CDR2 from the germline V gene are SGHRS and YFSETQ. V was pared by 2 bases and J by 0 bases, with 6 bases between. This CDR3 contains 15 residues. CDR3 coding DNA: TGCGCCAGCAGCTTCCCTAGCTCTGGGGCCAACGTCCTGACTTTC. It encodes CASSFPSSGANVLTF.

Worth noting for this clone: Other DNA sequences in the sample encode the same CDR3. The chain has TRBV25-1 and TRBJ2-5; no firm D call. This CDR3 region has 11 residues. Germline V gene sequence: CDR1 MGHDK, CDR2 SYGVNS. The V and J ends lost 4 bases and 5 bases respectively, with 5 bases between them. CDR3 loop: CASSGGETQYF. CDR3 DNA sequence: TGTGCCAGCAGTGGGGGTGAGACCCAGTACTTC.

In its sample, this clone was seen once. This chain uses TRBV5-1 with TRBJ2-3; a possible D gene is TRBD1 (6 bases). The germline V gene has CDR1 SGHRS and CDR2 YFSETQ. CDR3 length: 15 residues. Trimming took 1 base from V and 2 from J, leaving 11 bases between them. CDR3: CASSLLQGNTDTQYF. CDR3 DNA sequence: TGCGCCAGCAGCTTGCTACAGGGAAACACAGATACGCAGTATTTT.